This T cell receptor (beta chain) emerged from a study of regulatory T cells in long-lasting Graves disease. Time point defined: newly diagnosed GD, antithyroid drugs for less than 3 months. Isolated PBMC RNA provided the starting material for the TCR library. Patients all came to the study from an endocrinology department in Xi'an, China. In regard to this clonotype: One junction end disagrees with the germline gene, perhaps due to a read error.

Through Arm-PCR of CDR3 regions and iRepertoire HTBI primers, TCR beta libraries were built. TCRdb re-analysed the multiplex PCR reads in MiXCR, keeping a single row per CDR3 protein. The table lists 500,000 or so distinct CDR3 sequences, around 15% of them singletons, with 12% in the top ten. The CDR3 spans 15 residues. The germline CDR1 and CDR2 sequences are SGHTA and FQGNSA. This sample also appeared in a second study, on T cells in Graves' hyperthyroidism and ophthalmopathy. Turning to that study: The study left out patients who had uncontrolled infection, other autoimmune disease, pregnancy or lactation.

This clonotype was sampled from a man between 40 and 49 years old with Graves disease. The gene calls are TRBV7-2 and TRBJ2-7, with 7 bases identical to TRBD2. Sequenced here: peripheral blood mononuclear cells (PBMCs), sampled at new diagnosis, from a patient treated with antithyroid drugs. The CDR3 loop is CVSTTGAGFSYEQYF. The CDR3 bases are TGTGTCAGCACCACAGGAGCGGGGTTCTCCTACGAGCAGTACTTC.